Listed here are 17 T cell receptor beta chains from one sample, sequenced in a study of PD-L1 blockade in urothelial cancer. As to time point: peripheral blood 6 weeks after treatment start. Profiled with immunoSEQ multiplex PCR; TCRdb holds only in-frame clones, not every one. The repertoire includes more than 40,000 clones, approximately 83% of them detected once, and more than 12% sits in the top ten. The sequences come from PBMCs, collected around atezolizumab (anti-PD-L1) treatment. The receptor set was obtained from a man aged 55 to 69 with urothelial cancer.

The gene calls are TRBV11-2 and TRBJ2-1; 12 bases align to TRBD2. CDR3 length: 14 amino acids. Unmatched junction bases numbered 3, after V lost 6 bases and J lost 6 bases. Looked up from germline, CDR1 is SGHAT and CDR2 is FQNNGV. In nucleotides, the CDR3 is TGTGCCAGCAGGGGGACTAGCGGGTTCAATGAGCAGTTCTTC. Protein product: CASRGTSGFNEQFF.

The J gene is TRBJ1-2, the V gene TRBV5-4; 7 nucleotides match TRBD1. CDR1 is SGHNT and CDR2 is YYREEE in the germline V gene (reference sequence). Losses at the gene ends were 0 bases for V and 6 bases for J; bases not matched to a gene: 8. The CDR3 has 15 amino acids. The CDR3 here is CASSLGTGSQNGYTF. The CDR3 DNA is TGTGCCAGCAGCTTGGGGACAGGTTCTCAAAATGGCTACACCTTC.

This chain connects TRBV19 to TRBJ2-3; 7 nucleotides line up with TRBD2. Germline V CDR1 and CDR2: LNHDA, SQIVND (reference sequence). The CDR3 runs to 15 residues. With V trimmed by 10 bases and J by 3 bases, 13 bases remained unmatched. Written as DNA, the CDR3 is TGTGCCACGACGATTTCGGCGGGGGAGACAGATACGCAGTATTTT. This encodes CATTISAGETDTQYF.

This clone was recorded once. The rearrangement links TRBV5-1 to TRBJ2-7; tentative D call: TRBD1 (5 bases). The ends were cut back, 0 bases at V and 6 bases at J, with 10 bases in the middle. Germline values: CDR1 SGHRS, CDR2 YFSETQ. This CDR3 is 13 amino acids long. The CDR3 DNA is TGCGCCAGCAGCTTGGAGGGGTCCGGCGAGCAGTACTTC. It is translated as CASSLEGSGEQYF.

The chain's CDR3 is CASRSGGLAEAFF. The CDR3 DNA is TGTGCCAGCAGAAGTGGGGGGTTGGCTGAAGCTTTCTTT. The genes are TRBV16 and TRBJ1-1, with a tentative D call TRBD1 (5 bases). Trimming cost V 6 bases and J 6 bases, with 14 bases left between them. There are 13 residues in the CDR3. CDR1 and CDR2 from the germline V gene are KGHSY and FQNENV.

The V and J genes are TRBV6-1 and TRBJ1-4; D remains ambiguous. This CDR3 comprises 14 residues. Germline CDR1 MNHNS, CDR2 SASEGT. Trimming stripped 6 bases from V and 0 bases from J, with 8 bases between. The CDR3 bases are TGTGCCAGCAGCCAGGATGCAACTAATGAAAAACTGTTTTTT. The encoded protein is CASSQDATNEKLFF.

CDR3 sequence (DNA): TGTGCCAGCAGTTTTGGACAGGGAACCACTGAAGCTTTCTTT. This sequence encodes CASSFGQGTTEAFF. This chain links TRBV28 with TRBJ1-1; 8 bases map to TRBD1. With V trimmed by 3 bases and J by 4 bases, 4 bases remained unmatched. Germline lookup yields CDR1 MDHEN and CDR2 SYDVKM. The CDR3 consists of 14 residues.

This clone was recorded a few times. The chain recombines TRBV10-3 with TRBJ2-2; tentative D call: TRBD1 (8 bases). The CDR3 covers 19 residues. In germline, CDR1 is ENHRY, CDR2 SYGVKD. The V end lost 6 bases, the J end lost 5 bases, and 28 bases lay between the germline ends. The CDR3 is CAISPRAGLDREGTGELFF. In DNA, the CDR3 is TGTGCCATCAGCCCCCGGGCAGGGCTGGACAGGGAGGGGACCGGGGAGCTGTTTTTT.

The chain uses TRBV4-1 and TRBJ2-5, with 7 bases fitting TRBD2. The V gene end was trimmed by 3 bases and the J gene end by 7 bases; junction bases not matched to a gene: 11. The CDR3 has 15 amino acids. CDR1 is MGHRA, CDR2 YSYEKL, per germline. The CDR3, as DNA: TGCGCCAGCAGCCACGCCTCAGCGGGGCGGCCGACCCAGTACTTC. Residues: CASSHASAGRPTQYF.

V usage is TRBV5-4 and J usage is TRBJ2-7; 8 nucleotides agree with TRBD1. Germline V gene data show CDR1 as SGHNT and CDR2 as YYREEE (reference sequence). V lost 2 bases and J lost 4; bases outside the gene matches: 8. This CDR3 has 15 residues. The CDR3 bases are TGTGCCAGCAGCTTTCCAGGGGACAGGATTTACGAGCAGTACTTC. It translates to CASSFPGDRIYEQYF. The variable domain in full, with the rest retrieved from reference TRBV5-4 and TRBJ2-7, is ETGVTQSPTHLIKTRGQQVTLRCSSQSGHNTVSWYQQALGQGPQFIFQYYREEENGRGNFPPRFSGLQFPNYSSELNVNALELDDSALYLCASSFPGDRIYEQYFGPGTRLTVT.

The rearrangement links TRBV28 to TRBJ2-2; D is perhaps TRBD1 (5 bases). The germline V gene encodes CDR1 MDHEN and CDR2 SYDVKM. Deletions cut 1 base from V and 7 bases from J, with 10 bases between. The CDR3 is 14 residues long. DNA of the CDR3: TGTGCCAGCAGTTTATCAGGGCTTGACGGGGAGCTGTTTTTT. Amino acids: CASSLSGLDGELFF.

This rearrangement joins TRBV11-2 to TRBJ1-2; maybe TRBD1 (6 bases). The CDR3 covers 15 residues. V dropped 4 bases and J dropped 7 bases, with 19 bases sitting between them. The V gene's germline CDR1 is SGHAT and CDR2 FQNNGV. CDR3 sequence reads: CASSSPRGQGSGYTF. CDR3 coding DNA: TGTGCCAGCAGCTCACCGCGGGGGCAGGGCTCTGGCTACACCTTC.

The rearrangement links TRBV27 to TRBJ2-5; 8 bases line up with TRBD2. The CDR3 length is 14 residues. Per germline, CDR1 MNHEY and CDR2 SMNVEV (reference sequence). Losses at the gene ends were 5 bases for V and 1 base for J; bases not matched to a gene: 3. CDR3 DNA sequence: TGTGCCAGCAGTCCGGGGGGGTTCCAAGAGACCCAGTACTTC. It translates to CASSPGGFQETQYF.

In regard to this clone: At the DNA level, this CDR3 is encoded by other sequences in the same sample as well. The genes are TRBV15 and TRBJ1-1, with 7 bases matching TRBD1. Germline CDR1 and CDR2: LNHNV and YYDKDF (reference sequence). This CDR3 region has 15 residues. V dropped 0 bases and J dropped 1; count of bases not matched to a gene: 2. This chain's CDR3 is CATSRETGQNTEAFF. The CDR3 region has the DNA TGTGCCACCAGCAGAGAGACAGGGCAGAACACTGAAGCTTTCTTT. The full variable domain, completed using reference TRBV15 and TRBJ1-1, is DAMVIQNPRYQVTQFGKPVTLSCSQTLNHNVMYWYQQKSSQAPKLLFHYYDKDFNNEADTPDNFQSRRPNTSFCFLDIRSPGLGDTAMYLCATSRETGQNTEAFFGQGTRLTVV.

The rearrangement joins TRBV28 to TRBJ2-5; the D gene is possibly TRBD1 (6 bases). CDR3 length equals 14 residues. Germline V gives CDR1 MDHEN, CDR2 SYDVKM. Trimming stripped 3 bases from V and 1 base from J, with 9 bases between. The CDR3 sequence: CASSLQGLQETQYF. The CDR3, as DNA: TGTGCCAGCAGTTTGCAGGGGCTCCAAGAGACCCAGTACTTC.

V and J are TRBV5-1 and TRBJ1-2; D might be TRBD1 (6 bases). The CDR3 runs 14 residues. Per the germline V gene, CDR1 is SGHRS and CDR2 is YFSETQ. Trimming took 6 bases from V and 8 from J, leaving 20 bases between them. For the CDR3, the DNA is TGCGCCAGCACTTCCAACAGGGTACAAAACGGCTACACCTTC. Translation: CASTSNRVQNGYTF.

V gene TRBV5-1 combines with J gene TRBJ2-1; D call uncertain. Trimming left V 4 bases short and J 0 bases short, with 14 bases between. The CDR3 has 16 residues. CDR1 is SGHRS, CDR2 YFSETQ, per germline. DNA of the CDR3: TGCGCCAGCAGCGTCCCTTCCTCCGGCTCCTACAATGAGCAGTTCTTC. Translation: CASSVPSSGSYNEQFF.